The sequence of this T cell receptor beta chain was determined in a study of shared clonotypes between healthy human individuals. All donors were Caucasian adults living in Nashville, Tennessee. The investigators split CD4+ cells into a CD45RA+ naive subset and a CD45RA-negative memory subset. The repertoire was sequenced with immunoSEQ multiplex PCR; TCRdb's copy has only in-frame clones and lacks some. The data contain some 2,500,000 clones, around 90% of them singletons. The sequenced sample was naive CD4+ T cells from PBMCs. Described subset: CD45RA+ positively selected. This TCR came from a man in his late teens or twenties in good health. Some clones in this sample may be carry-over from other donors' samples.

This chain's CDR3 is CASSLTLTDQPQHF. CDR3 DNA sequence: TGTGCCAGCAGCTTAACCCTGACAGATCAGCCCCAGCATTTT. The chain is built from TRBV7-6 and TRBJ1-5, with a possible D match to TRBD1 (5 bases). V lost 2 bases and J 5 bases, leaving 10 bases between the germline ends. CDR1 SGHVS and CDR2 FNYEAQ come from the germline V gene. The CDR3 has 14 residues.